The rows below give T cell receptor beta chains drawn from one sample of a study of CD8 T cells in ankylosing spondylitis. TCRdb called the 5' RACE reads again in MiXCR, with one record for every CDR3 protein. The sample lists fewer than 400,000 distinct CDR3 sequences, approximately 20% occurring once. The sequencing sample was made of blood, either unsorted or a sorted T cell fraction (not recorded which). Source of these receptors: a male donor with ankylosing spondylitis. Both conserved end residues are part of each CDR3. Fields, in order: V gene, J gene, clone size, D gene, CDR3 protein, CDR3 DNA. The D gene is left open where the match is weak. For some rows the clone size is stated as once, few or many, or as a class when expanded; others skip it.

TRBV4-3	TRBJ1-1	few	-	CASSQDFGTEAFF	TGCGCCAGCAGCCAAGATTTTGGGACCGAAGCTTTCTTT
TRBV3-1	TRBJ2-1	few	-	CASSQDTIREQFF	TGTGCCAGCAGCCAAGATACTATCAGGGAGCAGTTCTTC
TRBV24-1	TRBJ2-2	-	TRBD1	CATSEIPGQGNTGELFF	TGTGCCACCAGTGAGATACCGGGACAGGGGAACACCGGGGAGCTGTTTTTT
TRBV6-2/TRBV6-3	TRBJ2-3	many	TRBD2	CASSYSGLAGFTDTQYF	TGTGCCAGCAGTTACTCCGGACTAGCGGGGTTCACAGATACGCAGTATTTT
TRBV5-1	TRBJ2-7	many	-	CASSLGPATTYEQYF	TGCGCCAGCAGCTTGGGACCAGCGACGACCTACGAGCAGTACTTC
TRBV5-1	TRBJ2-2	-	-	CASSRRIQVDTGELFF	TGCGCCAGCAGCCGCCGGATCCAGGTGGACACCGGGGAGCTGTTTTTT
TRBV7-8	TRBJ2-5	-	-	CASSPFLGAETQYF	TGTGCCAGCAGCCCCTTCCTAGGGGCGGAGACCCAGTACTTC
TRBV6-1	TRBJ1-2	few	TRBD1	CASRNYGTVYGYTF	TGTGCCAGCAGGAATTACGGGACAGTCTATGGCTACACCTTC
TRBV5-6	TRBJ2-1	few	-	CASSSLQQRVYNEQFF	TGTGCCAGCAGCTCCCTACAACAGAGAGTATACAATGAGCAGTTCTTC
TRBV20-1	TRBJ1-3	-	TRBD1	CSARQGLGNTIYF	TGCAGTGCTCGACAGGGACTCGGAAACACCATATATTTT
TRBV7-2	TRBJ2-3	many	TRBD2	CASSSGLAGDTQYF	TGTGCCAGCAGCTCGGGACTAGCCGGGGATACGCAGTATTTT
TRBV28	TRBJ2-7	few	TRBD2	CASSTGTSGMGEQYF	TGTGCCAGCAGCACGGGGACTAGCGGGATGGGGGAGCAGTACTTC
TRBV20-1	TRBJ2-1	many	-	CSARDDGILARREFF	TGCAGTGCTAGAGATGACGGCATCCTAGCTCGAAGGGAGTTCTTC
TRBV20-1	TRBJ1-2	few	TRBD1	CSARGEDRYNGYTF	TGCAGTGCTAGAGGCGAGGACAGGTATAATGGCTACACCTTC
TRBV12-3/TRBV12-4	TRBJ2-1	many	TRBD2	CASSFTVVGGTRGNEQFF	TGTGCCAGCAGTTTTACGGTAGTGGGAGGGACCCGTGGGAATGAGCAGTTCTTC
TRBV6-1	TRBJ2-1	-	-	CASRRLITSYNEQFF	TGTGCCAGCAGACGACTAATTACCTCCTACAATGAGCAGTTCTTC
TRBV3-1	TRBJ2-7	few	TRBD2	CASSQGLRGGYEQYF	TGTGCCAGCAGCCAAGGTCTTCGCGGGGGCTACGAGCAGTACTTC
TRBV5-8	TRBJ2-5	few	-	CASSPLRGEETQYF	TGTGCCAGCAGCCCTCTCCGGGGCGAAGAGACCCAGTACTTC
TRBV9	TRBJ2-2	-	-	CASSTRPDLGGELFF	TGTGCCAGCAGCACTCGACCTGATCTGGGCGGGGAGCTGTTTTTT
TRBV29-1	TRBJ2-7	many	-	CSVDGDRYEQYF	TGCAGCGTTGACGGTGATCGCTACGAGCAGTACTTC
TRBV28	TRBJ1-2	few	-	CASSLTEGPSYYGYTF	TGTGCCAGCAGTTTAACGGAGGGCCCCAGTTACTATGGCTACACCTTC
TRBV7-6	TRBJ2-5	-	TRBD1	CASSPNRGPQETQYF	TGTGCCAGCAGCCCAAACAGGGGACCGCAAGAGACCCAGTACTTC
TRBV7-3	TRBJ2-3	few	-	CASSLNIASDTQYF	TGTGCCAGCAGCTTAAACATAGCGTCAGATACGCAGTATTTT
TRBV7-3	TRBJ1-2	-	TRBD1	CASSPGTGSGYTF	TGTGCCAGCAGCCCCGGGACAGGTTCAGGCTACACCTTC
TRBV20-1	TRBJ1-2	few	TRBD1	CSARATGLFGYTF	TGCAGTGCTAGGGCGACAGGGCTCTTTGGCTACACCTTC
TRBV7-9	TRBJ2-7	-	-	CASSLGLGRSEQYF	TGTGCCAGCAGCTTGGGCCTGGGCCGCAGCGAGCAGTACTTC
TRBV20-1	TRBJ1-2	-	-	CSAKLLGFFYGYTF	TGCAGTGCTAAGCTACTGGGATTTTTCTATGGCTACACCTTC
TRBV12-3/TRBV12-4	TRBJ2-3	-	-	CASSRGRTDTQYF	TGTGCCAGCAGCCGCGGTCGAACAGATACGCAGTATTTT
TRBV20-1	TRBJ2-1	few	-	CSALSGNNEQFF	TGCAGTGCTCTGTCTGGGAACAATGAGCAGTTCTTC
TRBV3-1	TRBJ1-5	many	-	CASSQQGAQPQHF	TGTGCCAGCTCACAGCAGGGTGCTCAGCCCCAGCATTTT
TRBV2	TRBJ2-1	few	-	CASSEERGVLNQFF	TGTGCCAGCAGTGAAGAGAGGGGAGTGCTTAATCAGTTCTTC